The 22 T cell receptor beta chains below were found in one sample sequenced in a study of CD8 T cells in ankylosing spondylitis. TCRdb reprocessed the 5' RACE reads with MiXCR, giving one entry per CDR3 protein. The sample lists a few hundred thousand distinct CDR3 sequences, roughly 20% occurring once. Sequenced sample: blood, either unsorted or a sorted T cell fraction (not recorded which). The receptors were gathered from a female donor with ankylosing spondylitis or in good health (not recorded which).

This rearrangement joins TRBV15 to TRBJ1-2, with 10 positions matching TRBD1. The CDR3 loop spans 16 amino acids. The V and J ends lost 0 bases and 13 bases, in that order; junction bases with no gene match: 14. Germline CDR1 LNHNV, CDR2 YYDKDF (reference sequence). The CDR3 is CATSRDRGTGVKGSTF. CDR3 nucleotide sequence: TGTGCCACCAGCAGAGACCGGGGGACAGGGGTTAAAGGTTCCACCTTC. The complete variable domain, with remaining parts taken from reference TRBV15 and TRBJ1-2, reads DAMVIQNPRYQVTQFGKPVTLSCSQTLNHNVMYWYQQKSSQAPKLLFHYYDKDFNNEADTPDNFQSRRPNTSFCFLDIRSPGLGDTAMYLCATSRDRGTGVKGSTFGSGTRLTVV.

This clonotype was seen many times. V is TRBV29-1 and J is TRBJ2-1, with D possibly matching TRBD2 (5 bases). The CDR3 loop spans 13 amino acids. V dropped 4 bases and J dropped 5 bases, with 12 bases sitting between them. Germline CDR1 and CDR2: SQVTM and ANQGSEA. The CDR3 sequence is CSVGERTNNEQFF. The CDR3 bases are TGCAGCGTTGGGGAGCGGACCAACAATGAGCAGTTCTTC.

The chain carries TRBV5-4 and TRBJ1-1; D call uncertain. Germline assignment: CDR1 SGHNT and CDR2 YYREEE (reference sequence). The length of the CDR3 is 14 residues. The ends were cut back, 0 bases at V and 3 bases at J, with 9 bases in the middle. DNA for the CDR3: TGTGCCAGCAGCTTGGACGGAGTGCACACTGAAGCTTTCTTT. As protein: CASSLDGVHTEAFF.

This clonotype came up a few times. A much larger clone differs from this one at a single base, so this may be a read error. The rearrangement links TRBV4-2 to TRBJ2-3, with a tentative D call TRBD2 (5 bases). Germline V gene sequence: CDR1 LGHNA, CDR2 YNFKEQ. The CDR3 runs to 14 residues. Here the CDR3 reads CASSPSIWTDTRYF. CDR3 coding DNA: TGTGCCAGCAGCCCTAGCATCTGGACGGATACGCGGTATTTT.

The CDR3 bases are TGTGCCAGCAGTTTAGCTCGACAAAACGAAGCTTTCTTT. Translating it yields CASSLARQNEAFF. V and J are TRBV27 and TRBJ1-1; D remains unclear. CDR3 size: 13 residues. CDR1 is MNHEY and CDR2 is SMNVEV in the germline V gene (reference sequence). V gave up 2 bases and J gave up 8 bases, with 12 bases separating them.

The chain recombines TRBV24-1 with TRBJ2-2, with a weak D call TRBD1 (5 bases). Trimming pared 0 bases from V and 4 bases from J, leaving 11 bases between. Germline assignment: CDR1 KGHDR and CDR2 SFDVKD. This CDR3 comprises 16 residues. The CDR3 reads CATSDLKVGATGELFF. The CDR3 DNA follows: TGTGCCACCAGTGATTTGAAAGTTGGGGCCACCGGGGAGCTGTTTTTT.

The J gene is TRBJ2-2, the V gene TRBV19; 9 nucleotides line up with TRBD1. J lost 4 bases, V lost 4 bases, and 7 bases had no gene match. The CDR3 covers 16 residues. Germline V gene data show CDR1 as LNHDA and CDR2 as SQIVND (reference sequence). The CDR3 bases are TGTGCCAGTAGTAAACAGGGGGCAGGAGGCACCGGGGAGCTGTTTTTT. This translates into CASSKQGAGGTGELFF.

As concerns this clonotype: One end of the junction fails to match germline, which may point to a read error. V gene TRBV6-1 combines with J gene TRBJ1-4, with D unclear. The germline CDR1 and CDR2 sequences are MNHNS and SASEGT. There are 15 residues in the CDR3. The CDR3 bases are TGTGCCAGCAGCCCGGCTGTGCCGACTAGTGAAAAACTGTTTTTT. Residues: CASSPAVPTSEKLFF.

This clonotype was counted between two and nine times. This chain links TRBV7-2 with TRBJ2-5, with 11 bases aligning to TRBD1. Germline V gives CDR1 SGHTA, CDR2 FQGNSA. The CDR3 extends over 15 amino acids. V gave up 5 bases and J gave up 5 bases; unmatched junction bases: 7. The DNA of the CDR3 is TGTGCCAGCAGCCGACCGGGACAGGGGGAGGAGACCCAGTACTTC. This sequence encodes CASSRPGQGEETQYF.

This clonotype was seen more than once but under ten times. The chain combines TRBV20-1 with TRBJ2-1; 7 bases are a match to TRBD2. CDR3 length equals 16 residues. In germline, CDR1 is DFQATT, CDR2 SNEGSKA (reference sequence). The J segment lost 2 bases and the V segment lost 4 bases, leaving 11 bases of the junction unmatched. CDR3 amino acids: CSAKSYAGDAYNEQFF. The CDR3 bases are TGCAGTGCTAAGAGTTACGCGGGAGACGCCTACAATGAGCAGTTCTTC.

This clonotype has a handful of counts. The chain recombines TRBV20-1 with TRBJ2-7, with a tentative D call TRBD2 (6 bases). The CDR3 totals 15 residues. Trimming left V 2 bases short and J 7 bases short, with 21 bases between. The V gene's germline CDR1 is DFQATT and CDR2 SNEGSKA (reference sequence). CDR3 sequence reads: CSARSPGVGTLEQYF. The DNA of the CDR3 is TGCAGTGCTAGATCTCCAGGAGTAGGGACTCTGGAGCAGTACTTC.

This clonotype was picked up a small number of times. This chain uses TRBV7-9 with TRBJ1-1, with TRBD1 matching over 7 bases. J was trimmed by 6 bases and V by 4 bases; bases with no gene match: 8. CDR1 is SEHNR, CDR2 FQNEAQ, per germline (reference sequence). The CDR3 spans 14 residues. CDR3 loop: CASSSTNRGAEAFF. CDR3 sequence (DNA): TGTGCCAGCAGCTCTACGAACAGGGGCGCTGAAGCTTTCTTT.

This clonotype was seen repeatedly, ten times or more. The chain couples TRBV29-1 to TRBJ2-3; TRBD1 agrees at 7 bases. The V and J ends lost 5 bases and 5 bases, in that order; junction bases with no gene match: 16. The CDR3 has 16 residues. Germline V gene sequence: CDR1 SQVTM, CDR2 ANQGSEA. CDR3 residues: CSVTRVRQGQGDTQYF. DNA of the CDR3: TGCAGCGTTACGAGGGTCCGACAGGGCCAGGGAGATACGCAGTATTTT.

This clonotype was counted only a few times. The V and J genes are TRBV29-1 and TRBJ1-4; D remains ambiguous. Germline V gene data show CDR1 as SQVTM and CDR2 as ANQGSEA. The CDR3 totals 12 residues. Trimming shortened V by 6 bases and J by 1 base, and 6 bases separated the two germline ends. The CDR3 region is CSVGLTNEKLFF. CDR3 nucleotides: TGCAGCGTCGGGTTAACTAATGAAAAACTGTTTTTT.

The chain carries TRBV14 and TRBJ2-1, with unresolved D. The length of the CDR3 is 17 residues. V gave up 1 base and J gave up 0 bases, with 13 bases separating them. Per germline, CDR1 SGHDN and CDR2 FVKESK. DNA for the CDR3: TGTGCCAGCAGCCAAGTAGGCGTCTCTAGCTCCTACAATGAGCAGTTCTTC. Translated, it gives CASSQVGVSSSYNEQFF.

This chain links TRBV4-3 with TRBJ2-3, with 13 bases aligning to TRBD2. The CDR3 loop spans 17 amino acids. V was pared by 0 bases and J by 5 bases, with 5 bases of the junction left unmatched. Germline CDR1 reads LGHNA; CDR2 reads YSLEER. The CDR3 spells CASSQDGTSGGGDTQYF. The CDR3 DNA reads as TGCGCCAGCAGCCAAGATGGTACTAGCGGGGGGGGAGATACGCAGTATTTT.

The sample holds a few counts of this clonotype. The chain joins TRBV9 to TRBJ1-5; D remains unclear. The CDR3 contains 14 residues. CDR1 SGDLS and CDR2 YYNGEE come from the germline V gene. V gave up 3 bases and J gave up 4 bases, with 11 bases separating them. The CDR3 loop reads CASSEAGRNQPQHF. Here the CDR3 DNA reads TGTGCCAGCAGCGAGGCGGGCAGGAATCAGCCCCAGCATTTT.

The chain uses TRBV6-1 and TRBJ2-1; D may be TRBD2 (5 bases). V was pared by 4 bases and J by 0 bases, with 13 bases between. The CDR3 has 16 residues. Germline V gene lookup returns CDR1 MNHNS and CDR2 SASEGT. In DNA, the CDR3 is TGTGCCAGCAGTGGACCCCCTAGCACCTCCTACAATGAGCAGTTCTTC. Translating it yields CASSGPPSTSYNEQFF.

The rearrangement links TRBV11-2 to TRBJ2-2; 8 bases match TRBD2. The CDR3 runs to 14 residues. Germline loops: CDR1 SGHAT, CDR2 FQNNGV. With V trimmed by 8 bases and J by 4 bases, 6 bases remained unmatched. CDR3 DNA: TGTGCCAGCGGCCCTACTAGCGGCACCGGGGAGCTGTTTTTT. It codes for CASGPTSGTGELFF. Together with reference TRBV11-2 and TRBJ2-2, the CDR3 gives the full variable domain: EAGVAQSPRYKIIEKRQSVAFWCNPISGHATLYWYQQILGQGPKLLIQFQNNGVVDDSQLPKDRFSAERLKGVDSTLKIQPAKLEDSAVYLCASGPTSGTGELFFGEGSRLTVL.

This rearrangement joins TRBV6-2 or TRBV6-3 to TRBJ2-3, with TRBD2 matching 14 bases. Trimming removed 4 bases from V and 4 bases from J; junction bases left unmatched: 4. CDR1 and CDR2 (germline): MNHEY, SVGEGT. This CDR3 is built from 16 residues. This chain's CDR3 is CASSSRLAGGPDTQYF. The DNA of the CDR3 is TGTGCCAGCAGTTCACGACTAGCGGGAGGGCCAGATACGCAGTATTTT.

The CDR3 region has the DNA TGTGCCAGCAGTTTCAGTATGCTAGCGGGAGCTAGGAACAATGAGCAGTTCTTC. It translates to CASSFSMLAGARNNEQFF. The chain links TRBV27 to TRBJ2-1, with 10 bases that match TRBD2. The CDR3 has 18 residues. CDR1 and CDR2 from the germline V gene are MNHEY and SMNVEV (reference sequence). V lost 3 bases to trimming and J lost 5 bases; unmatched junction nucleotides: 13.

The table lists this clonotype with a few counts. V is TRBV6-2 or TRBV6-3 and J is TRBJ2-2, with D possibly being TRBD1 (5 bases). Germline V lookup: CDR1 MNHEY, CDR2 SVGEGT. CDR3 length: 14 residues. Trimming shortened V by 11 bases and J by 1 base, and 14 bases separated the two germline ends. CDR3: CAGKRQRNTGELFF. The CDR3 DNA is TGTGCCGGCAAACGACAGAGGAACACCGGGGAGCTGTTTTTT.